This T cell receptor beta chain was captured by sequencing in a study of T cell responses to AZD1222 COVID-19 vaccine. Data came from immunoSEQ multiplex PCR; TCRdb stores just in-frame clones and leaves some out. Of about 130,000 clones listed, approximately 88% are singletons. Regarding this clone: Its antigen is as yet unknown.

Points from the study as a whole: Increases in Spike-specific TCR breadth and depth were seen after two AZD1222 doses. There were repertoire samples only from the period after the peak T cell response. White British people made up most donors, females outnumbered males, and clonal diversity was possibly underestimated. Just a handful of AZD1222 recipients were seropositive at baseline.

Germline loops: CDR1 ENHRY, CDR2 SYGVKD. V lost 6 bases and J lost 0, with 11 bases in between. This CDR3 contains 14 residues. The chain links TRBV10-3 to TRBJ1-2; the D is unclear. The sample in question was peripheral blood, obtained on day 0 of AZD1222 vaccination. The clonotype originates from an adult in good health. DNA of the CDR3: TGTGCCATCAGCCGGCCCGAGACTAACTATGGCTACACCTTC. Protein sequence: CAISRPETNYGYTF.